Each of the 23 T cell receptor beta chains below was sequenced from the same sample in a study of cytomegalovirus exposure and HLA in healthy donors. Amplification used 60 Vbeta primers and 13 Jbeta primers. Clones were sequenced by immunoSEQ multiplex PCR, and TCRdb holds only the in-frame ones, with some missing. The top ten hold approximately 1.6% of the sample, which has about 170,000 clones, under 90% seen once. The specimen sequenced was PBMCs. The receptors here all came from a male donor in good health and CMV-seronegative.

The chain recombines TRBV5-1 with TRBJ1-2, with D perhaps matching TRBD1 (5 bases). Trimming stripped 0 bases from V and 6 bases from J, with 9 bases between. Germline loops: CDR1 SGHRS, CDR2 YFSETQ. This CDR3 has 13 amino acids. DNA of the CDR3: TGCGCCAGCAGCTTGGATTTAGGGGATGGCTACACCTTC. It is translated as CASSLDLGDGYTF.

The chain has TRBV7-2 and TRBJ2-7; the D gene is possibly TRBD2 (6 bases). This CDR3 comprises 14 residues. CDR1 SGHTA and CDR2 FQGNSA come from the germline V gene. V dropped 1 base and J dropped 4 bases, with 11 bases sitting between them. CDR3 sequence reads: CASSLGSGSYEQYF. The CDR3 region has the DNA TGTGCCAGCAGCTTAGGTAGCGGAAGTTACGAGCAGTACTTC.

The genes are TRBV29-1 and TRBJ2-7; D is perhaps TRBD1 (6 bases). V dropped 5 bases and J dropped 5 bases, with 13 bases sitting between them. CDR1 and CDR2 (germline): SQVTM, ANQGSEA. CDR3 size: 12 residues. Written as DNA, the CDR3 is TGCAGCGTTTTATACAGGGTCAACGAGCAGTACTTC. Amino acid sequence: CSVLYRVNEQYF.

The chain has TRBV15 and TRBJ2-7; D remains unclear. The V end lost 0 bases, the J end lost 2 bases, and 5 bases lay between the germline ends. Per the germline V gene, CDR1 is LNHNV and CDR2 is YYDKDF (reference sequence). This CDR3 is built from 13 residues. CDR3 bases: TGTGCCACCAGCAGAGACCCGGCCTACGAGCAGTACTTC. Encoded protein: CATSRDPAYEQYF.

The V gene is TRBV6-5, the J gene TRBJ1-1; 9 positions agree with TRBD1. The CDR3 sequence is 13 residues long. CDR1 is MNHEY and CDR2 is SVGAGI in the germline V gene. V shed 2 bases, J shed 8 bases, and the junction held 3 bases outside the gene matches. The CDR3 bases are TGTGCCAGCAGTTACGTGGGGACAGGGGAAGCTTTCTTT. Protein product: CASSYVGTGEAFF.

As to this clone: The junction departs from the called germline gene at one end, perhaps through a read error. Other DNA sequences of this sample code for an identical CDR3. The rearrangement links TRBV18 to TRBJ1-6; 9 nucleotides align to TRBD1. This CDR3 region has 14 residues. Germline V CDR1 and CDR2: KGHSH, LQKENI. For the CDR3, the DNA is TGCGCCAGCTCACCGGGACAGGGTAAATCACCCCTCCACTTT. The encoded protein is CASSPGQGKSPLHF.

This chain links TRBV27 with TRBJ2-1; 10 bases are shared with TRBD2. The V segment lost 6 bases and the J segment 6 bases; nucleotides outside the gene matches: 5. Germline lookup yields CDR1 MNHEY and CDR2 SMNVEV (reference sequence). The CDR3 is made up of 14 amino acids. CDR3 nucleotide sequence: TGTGCCAGCAGCAGAGCGGGAGGGGGCAATGAGCAGTTCTTC. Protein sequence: CASSRAGGGNEQFF.

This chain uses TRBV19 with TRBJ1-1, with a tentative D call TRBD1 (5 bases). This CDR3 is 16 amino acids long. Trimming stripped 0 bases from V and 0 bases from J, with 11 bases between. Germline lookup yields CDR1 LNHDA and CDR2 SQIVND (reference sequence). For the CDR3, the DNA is TGTGCCAGTAGTATAGATCGAAGGGGCCTGAACACTGAAGCTTTCTTT. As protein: CASSIDRRGLNTEAFF.

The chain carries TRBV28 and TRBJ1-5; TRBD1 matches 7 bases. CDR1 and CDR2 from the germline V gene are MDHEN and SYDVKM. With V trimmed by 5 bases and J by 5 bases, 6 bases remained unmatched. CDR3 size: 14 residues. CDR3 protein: CASSQRGQYQPQHF. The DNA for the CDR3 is TGTGCCAGCAGTCAAAGGGGGCAGTATCAGCCCCAGCATTTT.

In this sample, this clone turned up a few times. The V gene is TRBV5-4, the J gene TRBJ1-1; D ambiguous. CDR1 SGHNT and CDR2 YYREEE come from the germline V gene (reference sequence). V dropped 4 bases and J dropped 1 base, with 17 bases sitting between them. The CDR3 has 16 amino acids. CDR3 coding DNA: TGTGCCAGCAGCCTCGGACTGCAGAACCCGAACACTGAAGCTTTCTTT. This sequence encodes CASSLGLQNPNTEAFF.

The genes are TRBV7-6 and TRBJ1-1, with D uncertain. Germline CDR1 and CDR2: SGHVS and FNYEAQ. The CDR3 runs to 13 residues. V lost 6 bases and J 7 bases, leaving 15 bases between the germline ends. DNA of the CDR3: TGTGCCAGCAGTGCAGAGGGAAACTTTGAAGCTTTCTTT. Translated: CASSAEGNFEAFF.

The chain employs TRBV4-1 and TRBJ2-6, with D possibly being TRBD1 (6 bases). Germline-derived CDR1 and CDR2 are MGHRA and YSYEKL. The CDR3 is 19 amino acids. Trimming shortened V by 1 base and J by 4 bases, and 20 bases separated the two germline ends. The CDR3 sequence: CASSQAVLQGRTGANVLTF. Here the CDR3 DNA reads TGCGCCAGCAGCCAAGCGGTTTTACAGGGAAGGACAGGGGCCAACGTCCTGACTTTC.

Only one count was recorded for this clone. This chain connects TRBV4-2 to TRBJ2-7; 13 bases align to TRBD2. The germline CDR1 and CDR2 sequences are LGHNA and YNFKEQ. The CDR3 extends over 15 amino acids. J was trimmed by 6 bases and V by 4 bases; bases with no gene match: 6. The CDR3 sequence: CASSPGTSGMGEQYF. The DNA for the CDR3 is TGTGCCAGCAGCCCCGGGACTAGCGGGATGGGCGAGCAGTACTTC.

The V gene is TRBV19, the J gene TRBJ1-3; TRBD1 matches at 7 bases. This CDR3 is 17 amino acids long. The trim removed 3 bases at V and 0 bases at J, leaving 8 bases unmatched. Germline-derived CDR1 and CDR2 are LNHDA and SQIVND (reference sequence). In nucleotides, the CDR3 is TGTGCCAGTAGTATGTACATGGGACAGAGCTCTGGAAACACCATATATTTT. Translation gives CASSMYMGQSSGNTIYF.

DNA of the CDR3: TGTGCCAGCAGCTTAGGCGGGTCTAAGGATACGCAGTATTTT. It specifies CASSLGGSKDTQYF. The chain is built from TRBV7-9 and TRBJ2-3; TRBD2 is a possible D gene (5 bases). The CDR3 extends over 14 amino acids. Germline V gives CDR1 SEHNR, CDR2 FQNEAQ (reference sequence). Deletions cut 1 base from V and 6 bases from J, with 11 bases between.

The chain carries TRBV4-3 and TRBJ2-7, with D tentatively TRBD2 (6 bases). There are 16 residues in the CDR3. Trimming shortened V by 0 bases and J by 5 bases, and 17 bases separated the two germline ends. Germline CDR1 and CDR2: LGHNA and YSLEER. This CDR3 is CASSQDMGRGDDEQYF. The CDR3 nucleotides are TGCGCCAGCAGCCAAGATATGGGGCGGGGAGACGACGAGCAGTACTTC.

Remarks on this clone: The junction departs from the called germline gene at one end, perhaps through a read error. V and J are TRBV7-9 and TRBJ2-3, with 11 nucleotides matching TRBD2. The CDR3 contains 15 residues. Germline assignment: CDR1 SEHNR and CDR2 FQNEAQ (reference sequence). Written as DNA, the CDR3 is TGTTCCAGCAGCAAGGGACTAGCGGACACAGATACGCAGTATTTT. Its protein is CSSSKGLADTDTQYF.

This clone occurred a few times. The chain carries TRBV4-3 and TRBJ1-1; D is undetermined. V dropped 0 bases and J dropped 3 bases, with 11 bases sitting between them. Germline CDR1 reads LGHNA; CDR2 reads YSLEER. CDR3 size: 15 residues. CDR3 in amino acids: CASSQEGRGYTEAFF. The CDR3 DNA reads TGCGCCAGCAGCCAAGAAGGTCGGGGATACACTGAAGCTTTCTTT.

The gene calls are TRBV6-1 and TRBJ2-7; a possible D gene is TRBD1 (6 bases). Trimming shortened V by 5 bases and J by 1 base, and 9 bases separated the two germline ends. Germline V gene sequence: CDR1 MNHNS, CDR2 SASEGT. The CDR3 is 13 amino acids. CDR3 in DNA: TGTGCCAGCAGTAAGGACAGTTCCTACGAGCAGTACTTC. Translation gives CASSKDSSYEQYF.

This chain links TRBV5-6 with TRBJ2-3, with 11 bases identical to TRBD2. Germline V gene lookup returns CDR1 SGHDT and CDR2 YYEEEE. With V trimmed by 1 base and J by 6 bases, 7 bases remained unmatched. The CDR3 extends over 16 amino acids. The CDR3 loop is CASSLIAGGFGDTQYF. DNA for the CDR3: TGTGCCAGCAGCTTGATAGCGGGAGGGTTCGGGGATACGCAGTATTTT.

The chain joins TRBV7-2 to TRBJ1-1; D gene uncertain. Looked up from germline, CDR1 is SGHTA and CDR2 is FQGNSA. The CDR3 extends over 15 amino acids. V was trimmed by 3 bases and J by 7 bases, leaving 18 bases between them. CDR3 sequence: CASSFTASGEGEAFF. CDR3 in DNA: TGTGCCAGCAGCTTTACTGCCTCGGGCGAGGGTGAAGCTTTCTTT.

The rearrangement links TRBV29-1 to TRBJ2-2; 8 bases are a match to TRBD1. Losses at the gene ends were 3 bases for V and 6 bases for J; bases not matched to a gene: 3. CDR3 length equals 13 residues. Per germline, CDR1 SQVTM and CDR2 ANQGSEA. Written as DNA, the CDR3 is TGCAGCGTTGAGTCAGGGGGCGCCGGGGAGCTGTTTTTT. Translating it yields CSVESGGAGELFF.

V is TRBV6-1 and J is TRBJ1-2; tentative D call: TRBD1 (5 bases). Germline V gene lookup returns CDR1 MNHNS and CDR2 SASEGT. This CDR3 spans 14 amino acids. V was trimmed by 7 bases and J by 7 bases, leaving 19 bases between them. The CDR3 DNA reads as TGTGCCAGCATAGTCCAGGGCCCCGCTGGTGGCTACACCTTC. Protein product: CASIVQGPAGGYTF.